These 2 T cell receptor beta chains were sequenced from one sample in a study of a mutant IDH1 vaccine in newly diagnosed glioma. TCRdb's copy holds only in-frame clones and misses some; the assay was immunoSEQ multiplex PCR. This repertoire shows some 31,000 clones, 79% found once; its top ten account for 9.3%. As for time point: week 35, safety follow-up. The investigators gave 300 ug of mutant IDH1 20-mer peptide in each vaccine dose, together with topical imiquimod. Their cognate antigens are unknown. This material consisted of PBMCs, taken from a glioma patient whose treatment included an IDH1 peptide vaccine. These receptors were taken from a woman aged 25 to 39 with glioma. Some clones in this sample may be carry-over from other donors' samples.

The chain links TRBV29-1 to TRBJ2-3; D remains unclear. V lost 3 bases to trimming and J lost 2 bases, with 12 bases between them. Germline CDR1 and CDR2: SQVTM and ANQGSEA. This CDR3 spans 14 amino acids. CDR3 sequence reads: CSVEPSPLTDTQYF. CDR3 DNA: TGCAGCGTTGAGCCGTCGCCCCTCACAGATACGCAGTATTTT.

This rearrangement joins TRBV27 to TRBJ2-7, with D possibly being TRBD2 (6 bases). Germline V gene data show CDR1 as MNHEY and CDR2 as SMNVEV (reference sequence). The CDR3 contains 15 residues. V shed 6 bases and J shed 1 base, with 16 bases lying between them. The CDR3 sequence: CASSRGGVGSYEQYF. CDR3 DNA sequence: TGTGCCAGCAGCCGGGGCGGGGTCGGTTCCTACGAGCAGTACTTC.